This section outlines one T cell receptor beta chain sequence together with its context. Antigen unknown. Each patient relapsed following autologous stem cell transplantation, and prior brentuximab vedotin exposure differed. Classification of best responses gave complete response, partial response or progressive disease. These data are taken from a study of PD-1 blockade in classical Hodgkin lymphoma. V lost 3 bases to trimming and J lost 4 bases, with 6 bases between them. Germline V gives CDR1 MDHEN, CDR2 SYDVKM. The CDR3 has 12 amino acids. Clones were read by immunoSEQ multiplex PCR, and TCRdb kept only the in-frame ones, dropping some. Of roughly 61,000 clones in the sample, 85% to 90% were seen once. Overall study results and limits: Patients newly diagnosed and complete responders had comparable baseline diversity. Healthy donors reportedly exceeded newly diagnosed patients in baseline TCR diversity. By C4D1, diversity of CD4+ TCRs had risen significantly, whereas that of CD8+ TCRs had not.

This specimen consisted of peripheral blood mononuclear cells (PBMCs), obtained at baseline. The chain carries TRBV28 and TRBJ1-1; D perhaps matches TRBD1 (6 bases). The clonotype originates from a human donor with classical Hodgkin lymphoma. CDR3 residues: CASSFRGTEAFF. The CDR3 DNA is TGTGCCAGCAGTTTCAGGGGCACTGAAGCTTTCTTT.